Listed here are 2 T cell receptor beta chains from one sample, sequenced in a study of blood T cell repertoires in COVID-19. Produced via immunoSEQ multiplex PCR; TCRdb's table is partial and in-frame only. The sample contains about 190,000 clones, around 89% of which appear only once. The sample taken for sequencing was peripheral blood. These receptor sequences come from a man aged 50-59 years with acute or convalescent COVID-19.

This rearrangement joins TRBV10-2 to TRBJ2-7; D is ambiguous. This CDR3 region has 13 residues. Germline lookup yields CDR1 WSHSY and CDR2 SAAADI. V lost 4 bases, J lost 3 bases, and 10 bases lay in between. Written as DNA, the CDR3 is TGCGCCAGCAGTGCAGGCAGTTACTACGAGCAGTACTTC. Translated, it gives CASSAGSYYEQYF.

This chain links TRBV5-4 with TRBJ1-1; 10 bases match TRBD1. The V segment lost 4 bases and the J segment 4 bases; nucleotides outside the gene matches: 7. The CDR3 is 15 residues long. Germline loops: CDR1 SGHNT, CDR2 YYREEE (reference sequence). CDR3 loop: CASSKGQGRGTEAFF. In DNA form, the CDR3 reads TGTGCCAGCAGCAAGGGACAGGGGCGGGGCACTGAAGCTTTCTTT.